These 13 T cell receptor beta chains share one sample of origin, sequenced in a study of Graves' ophthalmopathy and Graves' hyperthyroidism. The authors amplified TCR beta CDR3 regions, and they did so from RNA transcripts for repertoire sequencing. A first-round RT-PCR used HTBI primers, followed by a second-round multiplex PCR. TCRdb analysed the multiplex PCR reads with MiXCR anew, one entry per CDR3 protein. The sample records 230,000 or so distinct CDR3 sequences, about 47% being singletons. Source material: peripheral blood. Receptors were obtained from an adult man with Graves' ophthalmopathy.

This clonotype was recorded a few times. The J gene is TRBJ2-7, the V gene TRBV10-3; the match to TRBD1 covers 8 bases. This CDR3 is 13 amino acids long. Per germline, CDR1 ENHRY and CDR2 SYGVKD. The ends lost 4 bases at V and 7 bases at J; junction bases unmatched: 6. CDR3: CAISGRTGYEQYF. The CDR3 region has the DNA TGTGCCATCAGTGGTCGGACAGGGTATGAGCAGTACTTC.

A single count supports this clonotype. The chain links TRBV11-2 to TRBJ2-5, with TRBD2 matching over 9 bases. CDR1 and CDR2 from the germline V gene are SGHAT and FQNNGV. The CDR3 extends over 17 amino acids. With V trimmed by 3 bases and J by 1 base, 9 bases remained unmatched. In DNA form, the CDR3 reads TGTGCCAGCAGCTTGGGACTGACGGGACTAGCCCAAGAGACCCAGTACTTC. Translation: CASSLGLTGLAQETQYF.

This clonotype was counted only a few times. The CDR3 nucleotides read TGCGCCAGCAGAGGACAGGCACCCTACGAGCAGTACTTC. This codes for CASRGQAPYEQYF. V and J are TRBV5-1 and TRBJ2-7; 7 bases fit TRBD1. CDR1 and CDR2 (germline): SGHRS, YFSETQ. V shed 5 bases and J 2 bases; nucleotides not matched to a gene: 4. This CDR3 spans 13 amino acids.

The J gene is TRBJ1-1, the V gene TRBV19; perhaps TRBD1 as D (6 bases). The germline CDR1 and CDR2 sequences are LNHDA and SQIVND (reference sequence). Trimming took 3 bases from V and 0 from J, leaving 20 bases between them. The CDR3 totals 18 residues. CDR3 loop: CASSIIGGRQLMNTEAFF. In DNA, the CDR3 is TGTGCCAGTAGTATCATAGGGGGACGCCAGCTTATGAACACTGAAGCTTTCTTT. Complete variable domain (other parts from reference TRBV19 and TRBJ1-1): DGGITQSPKYLFRKEGQNVTLSCEQNLNHDAMYWYRQDPGQGLRLIYYSQIVNDFQKGDIAEGYSVSREKKESFPLTVTSAQKNPTAFYLCASSIIGGRQLMNTEAFFGQGTRLTVV.

The V and J genes are TRBV2 and TRBJ2-7; D remains ambiguous. V gave up 0 bases and J gave up 5 bases, with 5 bases separating them. The CDR3 has 12 residues. Looked up from germline, CDR1 is SNHLY and CDR2 is FYNNEI. Here the CDR3 DNA reads TGTGCCAGCAGTGAAGCTTTTGACGAGCAGTACTTC. The encoded protein is CASSEAFDEQYF.

The chain carries TRBV25-1 and TRBJ2-2; the match to TRBD1 covers 9 bases. The junction had 9 bases not matched to a gene; V was cut back by 6 bases and J by 4 bases. This CDR3 spans 16 amino acids. CDR1 and CDR2 (germline): MGHDK, SYGVNS. The CDR3 DNA sequence: TGTGCCAGCAGCGTCAGGGACAGGGTGGGCACCGGGGAGCTGTTTTTT. It is translated as CASSVRDRVGTGELFF.

V and J are TRBV2 and TRBJ2-7; 9 bases fit TRBD1. Germline trimming cut 5 bases from V and 3 bases from J; bases unmatched to any gene: 8. Germline V CDR1 and CDR2: SNHLY, FYNNEI. The CDR3 runs to 15 residues. CDR3 nucleotides: TGTGCCAGCAGTTCCAGACAGGGGGGAAACTACGAGCAGTACTTC. Its protein product is CASSSRQGGNYEQYF. Together with reference TRBV2 and TRBJ2-7, the CDR3 gives the full variable domain: EPEVTQTPSHQVTQMGQEVILRCVPISNHLYFYWYRQILGQKVEFLVSFYNNEISEKSEIFDDQFSVERPDGSNFTLKIRSTKLEDSAMYFCASSSRQGGNYEQYFGPGTRLTVT.

This clonotype was detected only a few times. The gene calls are TRBV29-1 and TRBJ2-7, with D possibly TRBD2 on 6 matching bases. Trimming shortened V by 6 bases and J by 5 bases, and 17 bases separated the two germline ends. The CDR3 runs 13 residues. Per germline, CDR1 SQVTM and CDR2 ANQGSEA. The chain's CDR3 is CSVTPGDRNEQYF. CDR3 sequence (DNA): TGCAGCGTCACGCCGGGGGACCGGAACGAGCAGTACTTC.

About this clonotype: Possible read error: a much larger clone is one base away. The rearrangement uses TRBV2 and TRBJ1-5, with D possibly TRBD1 on 6 matching bases. Trimming removed 7 bases at V and 3 bases at J, with 13 bases between. Looked up from germline, CDR1 is SNHLY and CDR2 is FYNNEI. The CDR3 is made up of 14 amino acids. The CDR3 here is CASNGGDTNQPQHF. CDR3 DNA sequence: TGTGCCAGCAATGGAGGGGACACCAATCAGCCCCAGCATTTT.

The chain recombines TRBV6-1 with TRBJ1-1; D gene unclear. The length of the CDR3 is 13 residues. The germline CDR1 and CDR2 sequences are MNHNS and SASEGT. The V gene lost 6 bases and the J gene lost 1 base, with 9 bases spanning the gap. The DNA for the CDR3 is TGTGCCAGCAGACCGGGCTGGAACACTGAAGCTTTCTTT. Protein product: CASRPGWNTEAFF.

This chain links TRBV7-2 with TRBJ2-5, with 7 bases lining up with TRBD2. V lost 3 bases, J lost 4 bases, and 8 bases stayed unmatched. The CDR3 contains 15 residues. Per germline, CDR1 SGHTA and CDR2 FQGNSA. The chain's CDR3 is CASSFLAEAAETQYF. In DNA form, the CDR3 reads TGTGCCAGCAGCTTCCTAGCGGAGGCGGCAGAGACCCAGTACTTC. Using reference TRBV7-2 and TRBJ2-5 for the parts outside the CDR3, the full variable domain is GAGVSQSPSNKVTEKGKDVELRCDPISGHTALYWYRQSLGQGLEFLIYFQGNSAPDKSGLPSDRFSAERTGGSVSTLTIQRTQQEDSAVYLCASSFLAEAAETQYFGPGTRLLVL.

This chain joins TRBV2 and TRBJ1-2; D possibly corresponds to TRBD1 (5 bases). CDR3 length: 13 amino acids. CDR1 is SNHLY and CDR2 is FYNNEI in the germline V gene. Trimming removed 6 bases at V and 2 bases at J, with 10 bases between. The CDR3 reads CASRHDSNYGYTF. The CDR3 region has the DNA TGTGCCAGCAGACATGACAGCAACTATGGCTACACCTTC.

The chain has TRBV6-1 and TRBJ1-4; TRBD1 matches 8 bases. The germline CDR1 and CDR2 sequences are MNHNS and SASEGT. There are 13 residues in the CDR3. V lost 11 bases to trimming and J lost 3 bases; unmatched junction nucleotides: 5. The CDR3 DNA reads as TGTGCCGCCCGACAGGGGTCTAATGAAAAACTGTTTTTT. Its protein product is CAARQGSNEKLFF.